This T cell receptor beta chain was recovered during a study of cytomegalovirus exposure and HLA in healthy donors. Per the germline V gene, CDR1 is WSHSY and CDR2 is SAAADI. The CDR3 is 11 residues long. V was pared by 8 bases and J by 4 bases, with 6 bases between. PCR was performed using 60 Vbeta and 13 Jbeta primers. Data came from immunoSEQ multiplex PCR; TCRdb stores just in-frame clones and leaves some out. Of hundreds of thousands of clones listed, 70% to 85% are singletons. The sequenced material came from PBMCs. The chain uses TRBV10-2 and TRBJ2-1; D unclear. This receptor was taken from a girl aged 2-9 years in good health and CMV-seronegative. CDR3 DNA sequence: TGCGCCAGCTTAATTTACAATGAGCAGTTCTTC. Translating it yields CASLIYNEQFF.